Detailed here is one T cell receptor beta chain. There is no known antigen for this receptor. No base qualities exist here, and no much larger clone lies one base off it. This entry comes from a study of T cells in Graves' hyperthyroidism and ophthalmopathy (dated by TCRdb to about 2019). Notes on the research overall: Peripheral blood was collected at initial diagnosis, before any treatment. Following sampling, methimazole starting at 30 mg daily was given to hyperthyroidism patients, and high-dose intravenous methylprednisolone was given to ophthalmopathy patients. The 95 to 100 discovery patients were divided at random into training and test sets in a 7:3 ratio. TCR Vbeta CDR3 sequencing of some 140 peripheral blood samples (43 ophthalmopathy, around 80 hyperthyroidism and approximately 17 progressor patients) is reported in the paper. Thyroid tissue and blood T-cell repertoires from about six Graves' hyperthyroidism patients were also compared in the study. To identify distinguishing TCR V-J signatures, a discovery cohort of about 100 patients was used, comprising 43 with Graves' ophthalmopathy and approximately 57 with stable Graves' hyperthyroidism. Whether ophthalmopathy could be predicted prospectively was tested in an independent validation cohort made up of roughly 19 hyperthyroidism patients plus 17 patients who later progressed to ophthalmopathy. Overall study outcomes, separate from this receptor: Sample size was not statistically predetermined, and investigators were not blinded to group allocation. A 13 V-J signature model separated ophthalmopathy from stable hyperthyroidism, with around 88% sensitivity and roughly 81% specificity in cross-validation and 80%/75% in testing. In validation, the model predicted progression to ophthalmopathy with around 71% sensitivity and approximately 72% specificity, a median of 6.5 months before onset. Blood samples also contained most of the expanded thyroid clonotypes (frequency above 0.001), which suggests that blood repertoires may reflect thyroid immune responses.

The TCR beta CDR3 regions were amplified from RNA transcripts. For the first round of RT-PCR on the TCR CDR3, the HTBI primer set was used together with the Qiagen OneStep RT-PCR kit. The libraries were constructed in a second round of multiplex PCR and then size-selected and purified. Paired-end sequencing of the libraries was performed with 100 bp reads on an Illumina HiSeq2000. Per the source publication's procedure: SOAPnuke was used to process the raw data, with reads discarded if the reads contained adapters or uncalled bases, had a mean Phred below 15, or lacked an exact constant-primer or identifier match. High-quality paired reads were merged with COPE v1.2.5, and unique nucleotide sequences were defined as clonotypes. MiTCR v1.1 was used to align clonotypes to the IMGT TRBV, TRBD and TRBJ reference segments. Analysis was restricted to V-J combinations with a frequency above 0.0001, which covered about 99% of repertoires. A TCS score was defined as the ratio between F50 (clonal expansion) and ExV (chaos), using BLOSUM62-based TCRdist between CDR3 peptides within each V-J. Welch's t-statistics and random forest reduced several hundred V-J features to 13, which were used in a naive Bayes classifier (R e1071). TCRdb took the public reads, trimmed them with fastp at Q25, ran MiXCR for clone calling and kept in-frame beta chains. Each record represents a unique CDR3 protein, reported with the most common genes and DNA among its rows. TCRdb, rather than the study authors, made the V and J calls. This sample has some 600,000 distinct CDR3 sequences in its table, and about 15% of those were observed once. The ten largest clones take up more than 5% of the sample.

For CDR1 and CDR2, the germline V gene (reference sequence) lists PRHDT and FYEKMQ. Reading from cysteine to phenylalanine, the CDR3 counts 17 amino acids. The sequence is cut down to CDR3 DNA, 51 bases in frame from base 1. Trimming leaves V shorter by 5 bases and J shorter by 10 bases, with the junction holding 17 bases beyond the gene matches. Hyperthyroidism patients were aged 18 to 65 years and newly diagnosed, with disease duration of less than 2 months. Any patient with an uncontrolled infection, another autoimmune disease, pregnancy or lactation was excluded. Diagnoses relied on clinical symptoms, serum thyroxine and TRAb, thyroid ultrasound and orbital computed tomography. Blood from progressor patients was drawn when they were first diagnosed with hyperthyroidism, before any ophthalmopathy symptoms appeared. PBMCs were isolated from around 10 ml of fresh peripheral blood by Ficoll-Paque density gradient centrifugation. Patients classed as progressors first received a Graves' hyperthyroidism diagnosis and then went on to develop ophthalmopathy during follow-up. Trizol reagent was used to extract total RNA, and RNA quality was then checked on an Agilent 2100 Bioanalyzer.

Sequenced sample: blood. The receptor comes from a woman aged 25 to 39 with Graves' hyperthyroidism that later progressed to Graves' ophthalmopathy. The sequence joins TRBV13 to TRBJ2-1, with TRBD2 matching 10 junction bases. The CDR3 reads CASSALGVAGGLGEQFF. At the DNA level, the sequence is TGTGCCAGCAGCGCCCTGGGGGTAGCGGGAGGACTAGGAGAGCAGTTCTTC.